The entry below describes one TCR beta chain. These data are taken from a study of blood T cell repertoires in COVID-19. Study overall: The cDNA or gDNA used as material had been derived from T cells, B-cell-depleted T cells, or PBMCs.

Here immunoSEQ multiplex PCR was the method, and the copy in TCRdb shows in-frame clones only, minus some. The top ten hold roughly 5% of the sample, which has 320,000 or so clones, about nine tenths seen once. Trimming stripped 0 bases from V and 1 base from J, with 7 bases between. The V gene's germline CDR1 is SGHNT and CDR2 YYREEE (reference sequence). The CDR3 is 15 residues long. Two negative PCRs, clearance, or symptom resolution had been documented for recovered Cohort 3 donors. The sequence was collected from a man aged 55 to 70 who had recovered from COVID-19. V and J are TRBV5-4 and TRBJ2-2; D might be TRBD1 (5 bases). Sample: PBMCs or T cells enriched from blood (not recorded which). CDR3 bases: TGTGCCAGCAGCTTGGGACAGAAGAACACCGGGGAGCTGTTTTTT. Translated, it gives CASSLGQKNTGELFF.